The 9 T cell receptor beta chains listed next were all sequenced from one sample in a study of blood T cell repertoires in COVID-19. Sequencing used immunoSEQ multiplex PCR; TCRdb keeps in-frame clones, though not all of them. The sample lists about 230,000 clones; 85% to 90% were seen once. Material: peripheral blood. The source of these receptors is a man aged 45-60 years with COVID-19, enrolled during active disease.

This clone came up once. CDR3 amino acids: CASSILAGQGQETQYF. The CDR3 coding sequence is TGTGCCAGTAGTATTCTTGCGGGACAGGGTCAAGAGACCCAGTACTTC. The V gene is TRBV19, the J gene TRBJ2-5; TRBD1 matches 9 bases. V gave up 3 bases and J gave up 2 bases; unmatched junction bases: 7. The CDR3 length is 16 residues. The germline V gene encodes CDR1 LNHDA and CDR2 SQIVND (reference sequence).

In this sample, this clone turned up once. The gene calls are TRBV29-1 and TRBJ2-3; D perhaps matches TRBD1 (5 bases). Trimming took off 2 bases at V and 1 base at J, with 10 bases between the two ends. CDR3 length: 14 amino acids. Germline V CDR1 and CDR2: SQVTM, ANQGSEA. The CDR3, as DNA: TGCAGCGTTGAAAGGGGTCGCGGCACAGATACGCAGTATTTT. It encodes CSVERGRGTDTQYF.

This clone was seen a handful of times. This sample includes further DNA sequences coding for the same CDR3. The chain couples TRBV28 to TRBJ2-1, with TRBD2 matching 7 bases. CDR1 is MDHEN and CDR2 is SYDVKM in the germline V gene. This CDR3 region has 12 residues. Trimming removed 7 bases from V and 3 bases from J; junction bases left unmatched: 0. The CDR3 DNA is TGTGCCAGCAAGCGGGGCTACAATGAGCAGTTCTTC. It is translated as CASKRGYNEQFF.

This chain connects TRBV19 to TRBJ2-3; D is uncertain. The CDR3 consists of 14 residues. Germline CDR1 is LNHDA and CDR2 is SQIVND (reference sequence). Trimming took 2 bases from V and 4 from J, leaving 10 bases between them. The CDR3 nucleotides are TGTGCCAGTAGTATATCCCCCCTCGCAGATACGCAGTATTTT. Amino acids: CASSISPLADTQYF.

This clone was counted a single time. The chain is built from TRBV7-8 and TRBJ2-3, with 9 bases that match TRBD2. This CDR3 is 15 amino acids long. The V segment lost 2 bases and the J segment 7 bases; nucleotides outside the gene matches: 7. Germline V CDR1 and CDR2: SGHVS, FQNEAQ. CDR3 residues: CASSLLAGEGNTQYF. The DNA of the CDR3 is TGTGCCAGCAGCTTATTAGCGGGAGAAGGGAATACGCAGTATTTT.

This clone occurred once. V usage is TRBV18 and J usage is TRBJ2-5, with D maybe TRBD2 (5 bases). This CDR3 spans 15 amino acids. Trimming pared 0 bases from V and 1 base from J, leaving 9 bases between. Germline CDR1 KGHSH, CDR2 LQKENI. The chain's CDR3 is CASSPPGDPQETQYF. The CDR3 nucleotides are TGTGCCAGCTCACCACCGGGAGATCCCCAAGAGACCCAGTACTTC.

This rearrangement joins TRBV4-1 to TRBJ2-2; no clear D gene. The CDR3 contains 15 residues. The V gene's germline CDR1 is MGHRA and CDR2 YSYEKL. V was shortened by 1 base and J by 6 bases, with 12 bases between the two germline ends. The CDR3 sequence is CASSQGLARPGELFF. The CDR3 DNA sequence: TGCGCCAGCAGCCAAGGCCTGGCTCGCCCCGGGGAGCTGTTTTTT.

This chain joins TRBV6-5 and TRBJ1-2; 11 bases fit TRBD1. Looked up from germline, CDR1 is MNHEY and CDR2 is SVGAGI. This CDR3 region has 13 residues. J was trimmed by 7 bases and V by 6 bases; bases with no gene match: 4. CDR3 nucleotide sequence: TGTGCCAGCAGCCGGGGACAGGGGGTTGGCTACACCTTC. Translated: CASSRGQGVGYTF.

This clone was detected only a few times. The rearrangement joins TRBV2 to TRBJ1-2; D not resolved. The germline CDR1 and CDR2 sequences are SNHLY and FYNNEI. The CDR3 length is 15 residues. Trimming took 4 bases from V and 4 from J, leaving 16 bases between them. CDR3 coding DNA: TGTGCCAGCAGTGCGGGCCACAGTGGGAGCTATGGCTACACCTTC. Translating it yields CASSAGHSGSYGYTF.